This record covers a single T cell receptor beta chain. What it binds is unknown. Time point described: pre-treatment sample, taken before nivolumab and TIL therapy. This sample was taken from a study of TIL therapy for anti-PD-1-resistant metastatic lung cancer. The overall study: Median patient age was 54, ranging roughly 38-85 years. Study-wide findings and caveats: After infusion, TIL clonotypes partly replaced peripheral T cells and declined over months.

The immunoSEQ assay was v3. The repertoire was sequenced with immunoSEQ multiplex PCR; TCRdb's copy has only in-frame clones and lacks some. The table has 54,000 or so clones, around 70% seen once. Material: blood, obtained at baseline. The clonotype comes from a person aged 25-79 years with non-small cell lung cancer.

This CDR3 is CASSFPDRGPNQPQHF. For the CDR3, the DNA is TGTGCCAGCAGTTTCCCCGACAGGGGGCCCAATCAGCCCCAGCATTTT. V and J are TRBV28 and TRBJ1-5, with 10 bases lining up with TRBD1. The germline CDR1 and CDR2 sequences are MDHEN and SYDVKM. This CDR3 is 16 amino acids long. Trimming removed 3 bases from V and 3 bases from J; junction bases left unmatched: 5.